What follows are 6 T cell receptor beta chains derived from one specimen sequenced in a study of STAT5B mutations in CD4+ large granular lymphocyte leukemia. Libraries were prepared by immunoSEQ multiplex PCR; TCRdb keeps only in-frame clonotypes and omits some of them. The sample carries tens of thousands of clones, 88% recorded once. The material sequenced was CD4+ T cells from blood buffy coats. Source of these receptors: a human donor in good health.

This clone was recorded a few times. This chain links TRBV4-1 with TRBJ2-7; a weak D match, TRBD2 (7 bases). Germline CDR1 is MGHRA and CDR2 is YSYEKL. Trimming stripped 3 bases from V and 5 bases from J, with 17 bases between. The CDR3 has 15 residues. CDR3 sequence (DNA): TGCGCCAGCAGCCAGGGGGCGGGACTAAAAAACGAGCAGTACTTC. Encoded protein: CASSQGAGLKNEQYF.

The rearrangement links TRBV7-9 to TRBJ2-5; D uncertain. Trimming took 1 base from V and 5 from J, leaving 5 bases between them. Germline V gives CDR1 SEHNR, CDR2 FQNEAQ (reference sequence). The CDR3 extends over 12 amino acids. The CDR3 sequence: CASSLVSETQYF. DNA for the CDR3: TGTGCCAGCAGCTTAGTTTCGGAGACCCAGTACTTC.

The rearrangement joins TRBV6-5 to TRBJ1-5; TRBD1 agrees at 9 bases. The CDR3 sequence is 15 residues long. Germline values: CDR1 MNHEY, CDR2 SVGAGI. With 5 bases clipped from V and 6 bases from J, the junction kept 8 bases outside the gene matches. The CDR3: CASSRQGGYGQPQHF. As DNA, the CDR3 is TGTGCCAGCAGTCGACAGGGGGGGTATGGTCAGCCCCAGCATTTT.

CDR3 bases: TGTGCCAGCAGCTTAAGTAGCGCGGGTATGAACACTGAAGCTTTCTTT. This encodes CASSLSSAGMNTEAFF. This chain joins TRBV7-2 and TRBJ1-1, with D unclear. This CDR3 has 16 amino acids. CDR1 and CDR2 from the germline V gene are SGHTA and FQGNSA. Trimming took off 2 bases at V and 0 bases at J, with 13 bases between the two ends.

The V call is TRBV7-8, the J call TRBJ1-1; D not resolved. V lost 6 bases, J lost 4 bases, and 12 bases lay in between. Germline values: CDR1 SGHVS, CDR2 FQNEAQ. This CDR3 spans 13 amino acids. CDR3 DNA sequence: TGTGCCAGCAGGACGGTTTTTATCACTGAAGCTTTCTTT. Amino acid sequence: CASRTVFITEAFF.

This clone was detected only once. The chain joins TRBV18 to TRBJ2-1; 10 positions agree with TRBD2. Germline CDR1 reads KGHSH; CDR2 reads LQKENI. CDR3 size: 17 residues. Unmatched junction bases numbered 6, after V lost 2 bases and J lost 2 bases. The chain's CDR3 is CASSPASGGATYNEQFF. The CDR3 bases are TGTGCCAGCTCACCAGCAAGCGGGGGGGCGACCTACAATGAGCAGTTCTTC.